This entry lists 14 T cell receptor beta chains sequenced from one sample in a study of blood T cell repertoires in COVID-19. Clones were sequenced by immunoSEQ multiplex PCR, and TCRdb holds only the in-frame ones, with some missing. The sample records 90,000 to 120,000 clones, about 89% being singletons. Specimen: peripheral blood. The receptors here all came from a woman aged 30 to 39 with acute or convalescent COVID-19.

The chain carries TRBV27 and TRBJ2-7; 11 nucleotides line up with TRBD2. Germline V CDR1 and CDR2: MNHEY, SMNVEV (reference sequence). The CDR3 totals 16 residues. J gave up 0 bases and V 6 bases, and 7 bases lay outside the gene matches. CDR3 DNA: TGTGCCAGCAGACTATCGGGACTAGCGGACTCCTACGAGCAGTACTTC. This translates into CASRLSGLADSYEQYF.

This clone has only a few counts. The gene calls are TRBV7-8 and TRBJ1-6; weak D call: TRBD1 (5 bases). The CDR3 loop spans 15 amino acids. The germline V and J ends were trimmed by 5 bases and 6 bases, with 14 bases remaining between them. Per the germline V gene, CDR1 is SGHVS and CDR2 is FQNEAQ. As DNA, the CDR3 is TGTGCCAGCAGCCTGCGACAGAGTTCTAATTCACCCCTCCACTTT. It is translated as CASSLRQSSNSPLHF.

This clone has just a few counts. The chain combines TRBV7-8 with TRBJ2-5; TRBD1 is a possible D gene (6 bases). Trimming removed 5 bases from V and 3 bases from J, with 25 bases in between. The germline CDR1 and CDR2 sequences are SGHVS and FQNEAQ. This CDR3 region has 18 residues. The CDR3 spells CASSPQGGGAGLKETQYF. CDR3 bases: TGTGCCAGCAGCCCCCAAGGGGGTGGGGCGGGCCTAAAAGAGACCCAGTACTTC.

V is TRBV11-3 and J is TRBJ1-2; D is possibly TRBD1 (5 bases). The CDR3 consists of 13 residues. Trimming cost V 2 bases and J 14 bases, with 18 bases left between them. The germline V gene has CDR1 SGHNT and CDR2 YENEEA. This chain's CDR3 is CASSLRGLGDQTF. CDR3 DNA: TGTGCCAGCAGCTTAAGGGGTTTGGGTGATCAGACCTTC.

The chain links TRBV7-8 to TRBJ2-5; TRBD2 is a possible D gene (5 bases). The V end lost 1 base, the J end lost 5 bases, and 8 bases lay between the germline ends. Germline assignment: CDR1 SGHVS and CDR2 FQNEAQ. The CDR3 is 13 residues long. This chain's CDR3 is CASSLGLAETQYF. The CDR3 region has the DNA TGTGCCAGCAGCTTAGGCCTAGCCGAGACCCAGTACTTC.

The chain carries TRBV30 and TRBJ1-5; 8 bases line up with TRBD1. Germline V gene sequence: CDR1 GTSNPN, CDR2 SVGIG (reference sequence). The V segment lost 2 bases and the J segment 5 bases; nucleotides outside the gene matches: 8. The CDR3 runs to 15 residues. CDR3 loop: CAWSSQGAMHQPQHF. CDR3 DNA sequence: TGTGCCTGGAGTTCCCAGGGGGCGATGCATCAGCCCCAGCATTTT.

The rearrangement links TRBV6-2 or TRBV6-3 to TRBJ2-2; 9 bases agree with TRBD1. The CDR3 extends over 16 amino acids. The germline CDR1 and CDR2 sequences are MNHEY and SVGEGT. V was clipped by 5 bases and J by 2 bases; unmatched bases: 6. CDR3 coding DNA: TGTGCCAGCAGTCAGACAGGGGGAATTAACACCGGGGAGCTGTTTTTT. Its translation is CASSQTGGINTGELFF.

With regard to this clone: At one end, the junction sequence differs from germline, possibly due to a read error. V is TRBV19 and J is TRBJ1-1, with 7 bases aligning to TRBD1. Germline assignment: CDR1 LNHDA and CDR2 SQIVND (reference sequence). This CDR3 has 12 residues. Here the CDR3 DNA reads TGTGCCAGTGCCTCACAGGGGACTGGAGCTTTCTTT. Its translation is CASASQGTGAFF.

The chain joins TRBV19 to TRBJ1-4, with D uncertain. This CDR3 region has 14 residues. Germline V gene lookup returns CDR1 LNHDA and CDR2 SQIVND (reference sequence). The V gene lost 3 bases and the J gene lost 5 bases, with 10 bases spanning the gap. CDR3 sequence (DNA): TGTGCCAGTAGTATGGGCATACGGAATGAAAAACTGTTTTTT. This encodes CASSMGIRNEKLFF.

The CDR3 region has the DNA TGTGCCAGTACGCGGCAGGGGGACACAGATACGCAGTATTTT. As protein: CASTRQGDTDTQYF. The chain links TRBV19 to TRBJ2-3; 7 nucleotides line up with TRBD1. There are 14 residues in the CDR3. Trimming at V came to 7 bases and at J to 2 bases, leaving 6 bases not matched to a gene. The V gene's germline CDR1 is LNHDA and CDR2 SQIVND (reference sequence).

The genes are TRBV6-2 or TRBV6-3 and TRBJ2-7; D uncertain. This CDR3 is built from 13 residues. Trimming stripped 2 bases from V and 0 bases from J, with 5 bases between. Germline V gene data show CDR1 as MNHEY and CDR2 as SVGEGT. The CDR3: CASSYGPSYEQYF. In DNA, the CDR3 is TGTGCCAGCAGTTACGGCCCCTCCTACGAGCAGTACTTC.

This chain joins TRBV27 and TRBJ1-6; D gene uncertain. V shed 3 bases and J shed 3 bases, with 6 bases lying between them. The germline V gene encodes CDR1 MNHEY and CDR2 SMNVEV (reference sequence). The CDR3 has 14 residues. The CDR3 sequence: CASSFSGYNSPLHF. The CDR3 DNA sequence: TGTGCCAGCAGTTTCTCAGGCTATAATTCACCCCTCCACTTT.

The chain combines TRBV4-1 with TRBJ1-1; TRBD1 aligns across 8 bases. Trimming removed 0 bases from V and 0 bases from J; junction bases left unmatched: 18. Germline lookup yields CDR1 MGHRA and CDR2 YSYEKL. This CDR3 has 21 residues. The CDR3 protein is CASSQEGYNRGWGQMNTEAFF. For the CDR3, the DNA is TGCGCCAGCAGCCAAGAAGGATATAACAGGGGGTGGGGACAAATGAACACTGAAGCTTTCTTT.

This clone was observed a handful of times. The chain couples TRBV12-3 or TRBV12-4 to TRBJ2-3; 8 positions match TRBD1. This CDR3 region has 13 residues. The J segment lost 0 bases and the V segment lost 11 bases, leaving 4 bases of the junction unmatched. The CDR3 region is CACRTGSTDTQYF. Here the CDR3 DNA reads TGTGCCTGCCGGACAGGGAGCACAGATACGCAGTATTTT.